This TCR beta chain was recovered during a study of cytomegalovirus exposure and HLA in healthy donors. Findings of the study overall: What TCR beta sequences reportedly achieved was accurate prediction of HLA-A and HLA-B alleles in most subjects.

It was with 60 Vbeta and 13 Jbeta primers that the PCR ran. TCRdb's table, derived via immunoSEQ multiplex PCR, lists solely in-frame clones and lacks some. The data hold 130,000 or so clones, with around 8.5% observed a single time. This clone was observed a handful of times. Its antigen is unidentified. CDR3 length: 14 residues. The V end lost 0 bases, the J end lost 4 bases, and 7 bases lay between the germline ends. CDR1 is SGDLS, CDR2 YYNGEE, per germline. The chain recombines TRBV9 with TRBJ1-4, with D uncertain. The sequence was collected from a man aged 35 to 55 in good health and CMV-seronegative. Sample: PBMCs. The CDR3 spells CASSVGPNNEKLFF. CDR3 DNA sequence: TGTGCCAGCAGCGTAGGGCCGAATAATGAAAAACTGTTTTTT.